Listed below are T cell receptor beta chains from one sample, sequenced in a study of CD8 T cells in ankylosing spondylitis. TCRdb reprocessed the 5' RACE reads with MiXCR, giving one entry per CDR3 protein. The data hold roughly 300,000 distinct CDR3 sequences, with 6.5% to 10% observed a single time. Sequencing was carried out using blood, either unsorted or a sorted T cell fraction (not recorded which). The receptor source for this set is a male donor with ankylosing spondylitis. Each CDR3 is given with its conserved first and last residue. The order of the fields is clone size, J gene, V gene, CDR3 protein. For some rows the clone size is stated as once, few or many, or as a class when expanded; others skip it.

>few|TRBJ2-7|TRBV5-1
CASSHLGGSYEQYF
>few|TRBJ1-1|TRBV20-1
CSAQPRTGMNTEVFF
>few|TRBJ1-5|TRBV20-1
CSERNSTPRDQPQHF
>few|TRBJ2-1|TRBV4-2
CASSQASGSHNEQFF
>.|TRBJ2-5|TRBV18
CASSLMTGDGQETQYF
>few|TRBJ2-3|TRBV27
CASTARGGLGDTQYF
>few|TRBJ2-1|TRBV11-1
CASSTTGLAGRSSYNEQFF
>.|TRBJ1-3|TRBV12-3/TRBV12-4
CASYYRRTHSGNTIYF
>.|TRBJ2-6|TRBV5-1
CASSLNPGVSGANVLTF
>few|TRBJ2-3|TRBV14
CASTQTRSDTQYF
>many|TRBJ2-6|TRBV4-2
CASSQGRNSGANVLTF
>.|TRBJ1-6|TRBV7-8
CASSSISDRVYNSPLHF
>.|TRBJ2-1|TRBV10-2
CATKGAGEQFF
>.|TRBJ1-2|TRBV10-3
CAISESGPNYGYTF
>.|TRBJ1-1|TRBV19
CASSTDRNTEAFF
>few|TRBJ1-4|TRBV7-8
CASSLGSGEKLFF
>.|TRBJ1-2|TRBV2
CASSSGQGARGSYGYTF
>few|TRBJ1-2|TRBV6-5
CASSYSAVSYGYTF
>few|TRBJ2-1|TRBV12-3/TRBV12-4
CASSLLGYEQFF
>few|TRBJ2-2|TRBV9
CASSVADGELFF
>.|TRBJ2-7|TRBV5-1
CASWAGSETPYEQYF
>few|TRBJ1-5|TRBV6-1
CASSEMTGRSNQPQHF